This passage covers 6 T cell receptor beta chains from one sample sequenced in a study of blood T cell repertoires in COVID-19 (dated by TCRdb to the early 2020s). Library preparation was by the immunoSEQ multiplex PCR assay. Imported from immuneACCESS, the table was reduced by TCRdb to in-frame sequences with V and J called. These copies leave out some clones; in studies compared against another copy, an unresolved V gene accounts for under half, and the cause of the remainder is not known. The sample has nearly 200,000 clones on record, just under 85% of them singletons. The ten largest clones represent 5% to 6.5% of the sample. Sequencing was performed on peripheral blood. These receptors all stem from a woman in her 70s with active or convalescent COVID-19.

This clone was seen just once. The V call is TRBV5-1, the J call TRBJ2-3, with 8 bases identical to TRBD2. The V segment lost 2 bases and the J segment 1 base; nucleotides outside the gene matches: 6. CDR1 SGHRS and CDR2 YFSETQ come from the germline V gene. CDR3 length equals 16 residues. CDR3 coding DNA: TGCGCCAGCAGCTTCGTGGGACTAGGGGGCACAGATACGCAGTATTTT. The encoded protein is CASSFVGLGGTDTQYF.

The rearrangement links TRBV19 to TRBJ2-7; TRBD1 is a possible D gene (6 bases). The ends were cut back, 5 bases at V and 0 bases at J, with 17 bases in the middle. Germline V gene lookup returns CDR1 LNHDA and CDR2 SQIVND (reference sequence). The CDR3 is made up of 16 amino acids. The CDR3, as DNA: TGTGCCAGTAGTTGGGGAACAGGGCCGGCCTCCTACGAGCAGTACTTC. Protein: CASSWGTGPASYEQYF.

V and J are TRBV5-5 and TRBJ2-3; 8 nucleotides line up with TRBD2. The V segment lost 2 bases and the J segment 2 bases; nucleotides outside the gene matches: 10. The V gene's germline CDR1 is SGHKS and CDR2 YYEKEE (reference sequence). CDR3 size: 17 residues. The CDR3 sequence is CASSFRLAGFDTDTQYF. CDR3 nucleotide sequence: TGTGCCAGCAGCTTCCGGCTAGCGGGCTTTGACACAGATACGCAGTATTTT.

The chain joins TRBV3-1 (or the pseudogene TRBV3-2) to TRBJ2-1; D call uncertain. Germline loops: CDR1 LGHDT, CDR2 YNNKEL (reference sequence). The CDR3 loop spans 13 amino acids. Trimming stripped 0 bases from V and 6 bases from J, with 6 bases between. The CDR3, as DNA: TGTGCCAGCAGCCAAGAAGTAGTCAATGAGCAGTTCTTC. Translating gives CASSQEVVNEQFF.

This clone has only a few counts. The genes are TRBV11-2 and TRBJ1-2, with a weak D call TRBD1 (5 bases). From germline, CDR1 is SGHAT and CDR2 FQNNGV. Trimming cost V 6 bases and J 4 bases, with 12 bases left between them. The CDR3 length is 13 residues. The CDR3 region is CASSKQEGYGYTF. CDR3 bases: TGTGCCAGCAGTAAACAGGAGGGCTATGGCTACACCTTC.

This clone was observed once. CDR3 sequence reads: CASRTGGKVSGIGQETQYF. Written as DNA, the CDR3 is TGTGCCAGCAGGACAGGGGGGAAGGTTAGCGGGATAGGCCAAGAGACCCAGTACTTC. The rearrangement links TRBV27 to TRBJ2-5, with D possibly being TRBD1 (9 bases). Trimming took 6 bases from V and 1 from J, leaving 27 bases between them. This CDR3 spans 19 amino acids. Germline values: CDR1 MNHEY, CDR2 SMNVEV (reference sequence).